This TCR beta chain was retrieved from a study of blood T cell repertoires in COVID-19. Study at large: Sources were T cells, B-cell-depleted T cells, or PBMCs; the material itself was cDNA or gDNA.

V lost 1 base, J lost 6 bases, and 14 bases lay in between. The CDR3 is made up of 15 amino acids. Germline CDR1 reads SGHKS; CDR2 reads YYEKEE (reference sequence). Using immunoSEQ multiplex PCR, the repertoire was profiled, and TCRdb retains in-frame clones only, with some absent. The sample contains 110,000 or so clones, about 80% of which appear only once. The source of this sequence is a man between 65 and 85 years old with acute or convalescent COVID-19. This rearrangement joins TRBV5-5 to TRBJ2-1, with D perhaps TRBD2 (5 bases). Sequenced: peripheral blood. The CDR3 nucleotides read TGTGCCAGCAGCTTGTTGTGGGAGCTCGGCAATGAGCAGTTCTTC. Encoded protein: CASSLLWELGNEQFF.